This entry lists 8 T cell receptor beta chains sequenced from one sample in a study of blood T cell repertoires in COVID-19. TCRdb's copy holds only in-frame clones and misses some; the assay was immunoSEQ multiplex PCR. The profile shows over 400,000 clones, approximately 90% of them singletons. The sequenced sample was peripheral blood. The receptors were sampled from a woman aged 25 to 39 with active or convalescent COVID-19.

The CDR3 spells CASRTTGSGNQPQHF. As DNA, the CDR3 is TGTGCCAGTAGAACGACAGGGAGCGGCAATCAGCCCCAGCATTTT. V usage is TRBV19 and J usage is TRBJ1-5, with 7 bases lining up with TRBD1. The length of the CDR3 is 15 residues. The trim removed 6 bases at V and 2 bases at J, leaving 7 bases unmatched. The V gene's germline CDR1 is LNHDA and CDR2 SQIVND (reference sequence).

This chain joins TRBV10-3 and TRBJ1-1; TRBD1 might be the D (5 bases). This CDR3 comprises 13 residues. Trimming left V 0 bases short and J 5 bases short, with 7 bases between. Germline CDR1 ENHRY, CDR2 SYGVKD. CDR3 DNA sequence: TGTGCCATCAGTGAGTCGAAGGGGACTGAAGCTTTCTTT. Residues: CAISESKGTEAFF.

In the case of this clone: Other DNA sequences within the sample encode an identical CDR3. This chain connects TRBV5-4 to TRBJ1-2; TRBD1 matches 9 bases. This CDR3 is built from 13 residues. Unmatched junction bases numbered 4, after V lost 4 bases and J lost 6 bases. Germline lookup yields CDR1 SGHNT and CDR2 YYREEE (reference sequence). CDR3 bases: TGTGCCAGCAGCCCGGGACAGGGTCATGGCTACACCTTC. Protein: CASSPGQGHGYTF.

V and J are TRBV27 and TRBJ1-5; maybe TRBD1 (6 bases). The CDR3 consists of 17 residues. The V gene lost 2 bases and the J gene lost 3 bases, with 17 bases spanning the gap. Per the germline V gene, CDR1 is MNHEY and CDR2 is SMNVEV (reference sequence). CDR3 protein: CASSLTPQGFTNQPQHF. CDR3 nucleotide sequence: TGTGCCAGCAGTTTAACCCCCCAGGGGTTTACCAATCAGCCCCAGCATTTT.

The CDR3 is CASSGTGTFYNEQFF. The CDR3, as DNA: TGTGCCAGCAGTGGGACCGGGACTTTCTACAATGAGCAGTTCTTC. The chain joins TRBV2 to TRBJ2-1, with D maybe TRBD2 (6 bases). Trimming removed 4 bases at V and 3 bases at J, with 13 bases between. The CDR3 runs 15 residues. Germline-derived CDR1 and CDR2 are SNHLY and FYNNEI.

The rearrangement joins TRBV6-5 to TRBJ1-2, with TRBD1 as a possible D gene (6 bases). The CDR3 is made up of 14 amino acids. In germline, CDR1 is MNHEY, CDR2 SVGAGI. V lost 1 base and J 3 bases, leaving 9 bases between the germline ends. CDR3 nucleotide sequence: TGTGCCAGCAGTTACTTACAGGGAGACTATGGCTACACCTTC. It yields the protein CASSYLQGDYGYTF.

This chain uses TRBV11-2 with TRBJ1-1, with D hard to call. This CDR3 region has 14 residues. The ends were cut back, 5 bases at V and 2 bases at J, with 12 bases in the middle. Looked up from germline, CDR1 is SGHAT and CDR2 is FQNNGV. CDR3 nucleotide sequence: TGTGCCAGCAGCCCCCTTCACAGCAACACTGAAGCTTTCTTT. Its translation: CASSPLHSNTEAFF.

CDR3 nucleotide sequence: TGTGCCAGCAGGCCCGGGACTAGCGGGAGGTTCGTTCATGAGCAGTTCTTC. Translation gives CASRPGTSGRFVHEQFF. V gene TRBV27 combines with J gene TRBJ2-1, with 15 bases identical to TRBD2. CDR3 length: 17 amino acids. Germline V lookup: CDR1 MNHEY, CDR2 SMNVEV (reference sequence). Trimming took 6 bases from V and 8 from J; bases not matched to a gene: 11.